This T cell receptor (beta chain) was obtained from a study of CD8 T cells in ankylosing spondylitis. Study results and caveats: A motif of roughly 8 highly homologous TCR beta variants was seen as apparently characteristic of ankylosing spondylitis blood. Reportedly, matched ankylosing spondylitis synovial fluid was significantly enriched for disease-linked clones.

The CDR3 runs to 15 residues. V lost 6 bases to trimming and J lost 3 bases, with 14 bases between them. Germline CDR1 and CDR2: MRHNA and SNTAGT. Researchers built TCR beta libraries using quantitative 5'-RACE with molecular barcodes. TCRdb fed the 5' RACE reads into MiXCR, producing one record per CDR3 protein. Of over 700,000 distinct CDR3 sequences in the sample, 19% were seen once. Regarding this clonotype: What it recognizes is unknown.

This rearrangement joins TRBV6-4 to TRBJ2-2; D is undetermined. The specimen sequenced was blood, either unsorted or a sorted T cell fraction (not recorded which). The receptor comes from a male donor with ankylosing spondylitis. The chain's CDR3 is CASSPSMDDTGELFF. The CDR3 DNA reads TGTGCCAGCAGCCCCTCAATGGACGACACCGGGGAGCTGTTTTTT.